The entry below describes one T cell receptor beta chain. No cognate antigen has been identified for it. No much larger clonotype is one base removed from it; base qualities were not supplied. Taken from cysteine to phenylalanine, the CDR3 has 17 residues. Of the read, only the CDR3 DNA is kept; its 51 bases are in frame from base 1. At the junction V is shortened by 3 bases and J by 3 bases, with 15 bases in between. For CDR1 and CDR2, the germline V gene lists SGHAT and FQNNGV. The collaborating institutions used their own protocols to collect whole blood in K2EDTA tubes. For TCRbeta analysis, collaborators shipped samples in one of three forms: frozen whole blood, isolated PBMCs, or DNA extracted from either of those sample types. The immunoSEQ Assay, a bias-controlled multiplex PCR, was used to amplify TCRbeta CDR3 regions from genomic DNA. The paper's processing steps were these. The number of nucleated cells in each sample was estimated by amplification of reference gene primers within the assay. To quantify the absolute abundance of each unique TCRbeta CDR3 rearrangement, sequence reads were collapsed and filtered. For each sample, productive Simpson clonality was calculated by taking the square root of Simpson's diversity index across productive rearrangements. Sourced from immuneACCESS, this table was stored by TCRdb with only in-frame sequences that have V and J called. A share of the clones is absent; for the studies checked, an unresolved V gene accounts for under half, and the remainder has no known explanation. V and J calls and clone size are given by that table; D and trimming were obtained from the DNA. The sample table contains 65,000 or so clones; only one count was recorded for over 65% of them. Of the sample, roughly 0.83% is held by the ten largest clones.

The data were obtained in a study of blood T cell repertoires in COVID-19 (dated by TCRdb to about 2020). Study-wide context: The collaborator samples originated in the United States, Italy and Spain and spanned the acute and convalescent phases of COVID-19. Where available, HLA class I and class II types were taken from metadata supplied by the sample provider and were not determined by assay-based typing. The material from the prospective study consisted of cDNA or gDNA derived from T cells, B-cell-depleted T cells, or PBMCs. A de-identified subject ID, COVID-19 status, age in years and sex were almost always included in the sample metadata. Samples were obtained from the ongoing ImmuneRACE study (first 160 participants) and from over 1,000 subjects provided by 6 global collaborators. The repertoires were released in a freely available public database intended as a resource for research on the immune response to SARS-CoV-2. Subjects who had been exposed to COVID-19, were actively infected with it, or had recovered from it provided the deeply sampled blood TCRbeta repertoires that made up the dataset.

Overall study outcomes, separate from this receptor: Clinical and demographic metadata were provided uncurated, with the amount varying by source and participant.

The sample comprised peripheral blood. The clonotype originates from a woman aged 70-85 years with acute or convalescent COVID-19. The rearrangement combines TRBV11-2 with TRBJ1-6, with no confidently assigned D gene. The DNA reads TGTGCCAGCAGCTTTTCCAATTCGCGGGGCTATAATTCACCCCTCCACTTT. Protein translation: CASSFSNSRGYNSPLHF.